This TCR beta chain was retrieved from a study of T cells in Graves' hyperthyroidism and ophthalmopathy. Broader study findings: In simple terms, a model built on 13 V-J features told ophthalmopathy apart from stable hyperthyroidism.

Amplification of TCR beta CDR3 regions was performed using RNA transcripts as template. HTBI primers were used for first-round RT-PCR of the TCR CDR3. TCRdb redid the calling of the multiplex PCR reads with MiXCR, one entry per CDR3 protein. The table has about 600,000 distinct CDR3 sequences, roughly 16% seen once. This clonotype has just a few counts. Its matching antigen is unknown. From germline, CDR1 is SGHNT and CDR2 YENEEA. Trimming took 1 base from V and 14 from J; bases not matched to a gene: 9. CDR3 length equals 14 residues. Inclusion characteristics of ophthalmopathy patients comprised a Clinical Activity Score of at least 3, a NOSPECS grade of at least 4, and duration under 3 months. Patients having uncontrolled infection, another autoimmune disease, pregnancy or lactation were not included.

This chain uses TRBV11-3 with TRBJ2-1, with 9 positions matching TRBD2. The sequence was collected from a woman between 40 and 50 years old with Graves' ophthalmopathy. Sequences were obtained from blood. The CDR3: CASSLVSGGGEKFF. CDR3 sequence (DNA): TGTGCCAGCAGCTTAGTTAGCGGGGGCGGGGAAAAGTTCTTC.